This T cell receptor beta chain was captured in a study of T cells in Graves' hyperthyroidism and ophthalmopathy. The wider study: Blood from the periphery was taken at initial diagnosis, before any treatment.

Study-level results: Clonotypes that were expanded in thyroid above 0.001 mostly appeared in blood too.

This clonotype was recorded many times. As yet, its antigen is unknown. Exclusion criteria comprised uncontrolled infection, other autoimmune disease, pregnancy or lactation. Using RNA transcripts as the source, TCR beta CDR3 regions were amplified. HTBI primers were the set used in a first-round RT-PCR of the TCR CDR3. TCRdb processed the multiplex PCR reads anew with MiXCR; each CDR3 protein has one entry. The sample includes about 420,000 distinct CDR3 sequences, roughly 15% of them seen just once. Deletions cut 3 bases from V and 5 bases from J, with 13 bases between. This CDR3 comprises 13 residues. Germline V CDR1 and CDR2: DFQATT, SNEGSKA (reference sequence).

Sample: blood. This sequence joins TRBV20-1 and TRBJ2-5; TRBD2 might be the D (5 bases). This clonotype was obtained from a young woman with Graves' hyperthyroidism. As DNA, the CDR3 is TGCAGTGCTAGGATGGGAGTGGAGGAGACCCAGTACTTC. Amino acid sequence: CSARMGVEETQYF.